This record looks at one T cell receptor beta chain sequence and its context. TCRdb keeps only in-frame clones here, not all; method: immunoSEQ multiplex PCR. In the table there are roughly 240,000 clones, just under 90% of which are singletons. The data were obtained in a study of blood T cell repertoires in COVID-19. The CDR3 runs to 17 residues. Germline CDR1 is SEHNR and CDR2 is FQNEAQ (reference sequence). V lost 4 bases and J lost 3; bases outside the gene matches: 11. Sequenced material: PBMCs or T cells enriched from blood (not recorded which). The chain carries TRBV7-9 and TRBJ2-2; 7 nucleotides match TRBD1. The receptor was isolated from a man over 45 who had been exposed to COVID-19. The CDR3 coding sequence is TGTGCCAGCAGCTACATGAGGGGGCCAACATACACCGGGGAGCTGTTTTTT. Translating it yields CASSYMRGPTYTGELFF.